This TCR beta chain was found in a study of blood T cells in healthy people across ages. The length of the CDR3 is 13 residues. CDR1 is MNHNS, CDR2 SASEGT, per germline. V lost 6 bases and J 2 bases, leaving 9 bases between the germline ends. Primers used in a second PCR of about 6 to 12 cycles were a sample-barcoded 5' primer and a J-beta primer mix. TCRdb reprocessed the 5' RACE reads with MiXCR, giving one entry per CDR3 protein. The profile shows about 540,000 distinct CDR3 sequences, 24% of them singletons. In the case of this clonotype: No antigen is known for it.

Study findings and constraints: Whereas aged donors had fewer naive CD4+ cells, long-lived donors had more of them and higher diversity. Investigators treated diversity estimates from one million T cells as underestimates.

The same sample was also studied in work on T cells of mothers and their children. As that study records: Primer M1S, used in the second PCR, introduced sample barcodes and 2-4 random nucleotides.

J is TRBJ2-3 and V is TRBV6-1, with D maybe TRBD1 (5 bases). This sequence originates from a boy between 5 and 17 years old in good health. Sequenced input: blood. CDR3 DNA: TGTGCCAGCAGGGGGCCGACCACAGATACGCAGTATTTT. Encoded protein: CASRGPTTDTQYF.